The 2 T cell receptor beta chains in this list originate from one sample, sequenced in a study of OX40 agonist ivuxolimab in advanced cancers. The data were produced by immunoSEQ multiplex PCR, yet TCRdb's version contains in-frame clones alone and is incomplete. The repertoire holds 74,000 or so clones, about 93% seen once, with approximately 0.3% in the top ten. The input for sequencing was CD4+ or CD8+ T cells sorted from blood, taken in a trial of the OX40 agonist ivuxolimab. These receptors were collected from an adult with an advanced solid tumor such as melanoma, head and neck, liver or kidney cancer.

The chain employs TRBV5-1 and TRBJ2-2, with 10 bases aligning to TRBD2. The CDR3 runs 15 residues. V shed 3 bases and J 6 bases; nucleotides not matched to a gene: 5. From germline, CDR1 is SGHRS and CDR2 YFSETQ. The CDR3 nucleotides are TGCGCCAGCAGCTCGGGACTAGCGTACTCCGGGGAGCTGTTTTTT. It codes for CASSSGLAYSGELFF.

The chain combines TRBV6-5 with TRBJ2-7; TRBD1 matches at 10 bases. Germline assignment: CDR1 MNHEY and CDR2 SVGAGI. With V trimmed by 0 bases and J by 4 bases, 6 bases remained unmatched. The CDR3 is made up of 16 amino acids. The CDR3 here is CASSYSGGDRGYEQYF. The CDR3 DNA is TGTGCCAGCAGTTACTCTGGGGGGGACAGGGGTTACGAGCAGTACTTC.